This T cell receptor (beta chain) emerged from a study of shared clonotypes between healthy human individuals (dated by TCRdb to the early 2020s). Broadly, across the study: A few men and a couple of women, aged 18 to 49 years, made up the cohort. To estimate repertoire size and how much clonotype sharing occurs between individuals, the study deeply sequenced the blood TCR repertoires of five or six healthy adults. Different laboratories and diverse techniques were used to prepare libraries and sequence TCR repertoires, to increase sequencing depth and limit assay-specific biases. Leukapheresis yielded between about 0.85 and 10 billion PBMCs per donor. The investigation overall reported the following: The small number of donors limited the genetic and exposure-history diversity represented. Sampling was restricted to blood, and TCR repertoires in tissues likely differ from the TCR repertoires found in blood. Pairwise subsampling led to the expectation that sequencing depth would affect the degree of clonotype sharing among donors.

The donors were healthy, HIV-negative adults who had no recently reported acute infections or vaccinations. Every donor was a Caucasian adult residing in Nashville, Tennessee, USA. In the unsorted samples, some 94 million PBMCs were counted, and genomic DNA was extracted using the QIAamp DNA Blood Mini kit. After blood collection by leukapheresis, PBMCs were isolated using Ficoll-Histopaque density gradient centrifugation and then cryopreserved in the vapor phase of liquid nitrogen. Trimming takes 2 bases off V and 0 bases off J; junction bases not matched to a gene: 1. The CDR3, cysteine through phenylalanine, is 15 amino acids long. Only the CDR3 DNA is retained, 45 bases long and in frame from the first base. Sequences SGHRS (CDR1) and YFSETQ (CDR2) are obtained from the germline V gene. TCR CDR3 regions were amplified from genomic DNA by multiplex PCR using the deep immunoSEQ assay. For each cell subset, the extracted genomic DNA was distributed evenly across all wells of several immunoSEQ 96-well plates, and each plate served as one replicate. For unsorted PBMC, around 330 ng genomic DNA, equal to 30,000 or so T cell genomes, was loaded into each replicate PCR. Unsorted PBMC genomic DNA was sequenced across ten immunoSEQ deep assay plates. The purified libraries were quantified using a Qubit 3.0 fluorometer, sized with a Bioanalyzer 2100, and then quantified again using the KAPA Library Quantification kit. Each immunoSEQ 96-well plate was sequenced on its own single-read 150-cycle Illumina NextSeq 550 flow cell. As for the authors' bioinformatics: Because only junctional sequences without quality scores were contained in the immunoSEQ output, filtering matching that applied to full-length reads could not be performed. To assign V/J genes and CDR3, sequences were annotated using PyIR, a Python wrapper for IgBLAST v1.9, with IMGT germline references. Reads were filtered out if the reads had weak V/J assignments (E-value above 1e-6), no CDR3, stop codons, out-of-frame junctions, or ambiguous translated residues. V3J clonotypes were defined as sequences sharing the same inferred V gene, J gene, and CDR3 amino acid sequence. Percentage overlap between repertoires was computed as shared unique clonotypes divided by the size of the smaller repertoire. Repertoire richness was assessed with RTK rarefaction, the Chao1 estimator, and Recon v2.1 estimates of unobserved clonotypes. TCRdb provides this immuneACCESS table in a form limited to in-frame rearrangements. Some clones are lacking; in checked studies, under half of them reflect an unresolved V gene, and why the rest are absent is not known. V, J and clone size are those of that table, while D and trimming were read from the DNA. The sample profile shows more than 450,000 clones; 79% of them were found once. Under 15% of the sample belongs to the ten largest clones.

In regard to this clone: The antigen this receptor binds is unknown. No clone much larger than this one lies a single base away; base qualities are absent.

The V and J genes are TRBV5-1 and TRBJ2-7; the junction holds 11 bases that match TRBD2. The TCR was taken from a middle-aged woman in good health. Some clones in this sample may be carry-over from other donors' samples. Sequences were obtained from PBMCs. The CDR3 in this case is CASSFTSGSSYEQYF. The nucleotides are TGCGCCAGCAGCTTTACTAGCGGGAGCTCCTACGAGCAGTACTTC.